A single sample is the source of the 9 T cell receptor beta chains below, sequenced in a study of post-analysis software for immune sequencing data. The authors incorporated unique molecular identifiers into the TCR beta cDNA libraries. TCRdb reanalysed the PCR reads using MiXCR and keeps one entry per CDR3 protein. The table shows around 150,000 distinct CDR3 sequences, with around 36% occurring only once. The sequences come from blood, collected after autologous hematopoietic stem cell transplantation. The source of these receptors is a girl aged 10 to 17 with multiple sclerosis.

The genes are TRBV12-3 or TRBV12-4 and TRBJ2-3, with D perhaps being TRBD1 or TRBD2 (5 bases each). The CDR3 spans 12 residues. Trimming removed 7 bases at V and 14 bases at J, with 19 bases between. CDR3 in amino acids: CASTPRWGRWYF. DNA of the CDR3: TGTGCCAGCACTCCCCGATGGGGACGTTGGTATTTT.

This chain joins TRBV12-3 or TRBV12-4 and TRBJ1-4; no reliable D call. The V end lost 4 bases, the J end lost 10 bases, and 10 bases lay between the germline ends. The CDR3 is 12 amino acids. In DNA form, the CDR3 reads TGTGCCAGCAGTTCGGGCCGGGTAAAACTGTTTTTT. Encoded protein: CASSSGRVKLFF.

This clonotype was found a few times. V usage is TRBV7-2 and J usage is TRBJ2-5, with TRBD2 matching 11 bases. CDR3 length: 16 amino acids. The junction had 6 bases not matched to a gene; V was cut back by 1 base and J by 5 bases. CDR1 and CDR2 from the germline V gene are SGHTA and FQGNSA. The CDR3 here is CASSLGLAGGHETQYF. CDR3 coding DNA: TGTGCCAGCAGCTTAGGATTAGCGGGAGGGCACGAGACCCAGTACTTC. The full variable domain, its missing parts supplied by reference TRBV7-2 and TRBJ2-5, is GAGVSQSPSNKVTEKGKDVELRCDPISGHTALYWYRQSLGQGLEFLIYFQGNSAPDKSGLPSDRFSAERTGGSVSTLTIQRTQQEDSAVYLCASSLGLAGGHETQYFGPGTRLLVL.

The V and J genes are TRBV5-1 and TRBJ2-1; D possibly corresponds to TRBD2 (5 bases). Germline assignment: CDR1 SGHRS and CDR2 YFSETQ. V was trimmed by 4 bases and J by 7 bases, leaving 18 bases between them. The CDR3 sequence is 15 residues long. CDR3 in DNA: TGCGCCAGCAGCCCCCTAGTGGGAGACATTAATGAGCAGTTCTTC. Translated, it gives CASSPLVGDINEQFF.

In its sample, this clonotype was seen a few times. V gene TRBV6-5 combines with J gene TRBJ2-1, with D possibly TRBD2 on 6 matching bases. Trimming shortened V by 2 bases and J by 9 bases, and 8 bases separated the two germline ends. This CDR3 contains 12 residues. The germline gives CDR1 MNHEY, CDR2 SVGAGI. The CDR3 region has the DNA TGTGCCAGCAGTTACCAAGCGGGTGAGCAGTTCTTC. Its translation: CASSYQAGEQFF.

The chain has TRBV27 and TRBJ1-5; tentatively, D is TRBD1 (5 bases). Germline V gene data show CDR1 as MNHEY and CDR2 as SMNVEV (reference sequence). The length of the CDR3 is 21 residues. Trimming pared 0 bases from V and 0 bases from J, leaving 24 bases between. The CDR3 is CASSLSPFGRVVENSNQPQHF. The CDR3 DNA is TGTGCCAGCAGTTTATCGCCTTTTGGCAGGGTCGTAGAAAATAGCAATCAGCCCCAGCATTTT.

The chain employs TRBV7-2 and TRBJ2-6; the D gene is possibly TRBD2 (6 bases). Germline V gene sequence: CDR1 SGHTA, CDR2 FQGNSA. Between the trimmed V and J ends, which lost 0 bases and 0 bases, there was a span of 9 bases. This CDR3 comprises 17 residues. The CDR3 DNA is TGTGCCAGCAGCTTAGCGGCGGGGACCTCTGGGGCCAACGTCCTGACTTTC. As protein: CASSLAAGTSGANVLTF.

This rearrangement joins TRBV6-5 to TRBJ2-7, with a possible D match to TRBD1 (6 bases). Germline lookup yields CDR1 MNHEY and CDR2 SVGAGI. Trimming took off 0 bases at V and 0 bases at J, with 9 bases between the two ends. The CDR3 is made up of 15 amino acids. The CDR3 bases are TGTGCCAGCAGTTACTCTGGGGGCAGCTCCTACGAGCAGTACTTC. It specifies CASSYSGGSSYEQYF.

The rearrangement joins TRBV9 to TRBJ2-1; D is perhaps TRBD2 (6 bases). Trimming cost V 0 bases and J 4 bases, with 17 bases left between them. This CDR3 has 17 amino acids. Germline CDR1 reads SGDLS; CDR2 reads YYNGEE. As DNA, the CDR3 is TGTGCCAGCAGCGTAGAATGGTGGGCGGGACCGTACAATGAGCAGTTCTTC. Translation: CASSVEWWAGPYNEQFF.